Detailed here is one TCR beta chain. This sample was included in a study of shared clonotypes between healthy human individuals. Germline V CDR1 and CDR2: SGHTA, FQGNSA. Trimming cost V 4 bases and J 2 bases, with 15 bases left between them. The CDR3 length is 15 residues. Some clones are missing from TCRdb's copy, which holds only in-frame ones; the method was immunoSEQ multiplex PCR. This sample has 2 million to 3 million clones; over 85% occur once, and the top ten carry 0.36%. The specimen was naive CD4+ T cells from PBMCs. The sample's subset: CD45RA+ positively selected. The sequence was collected from a man between 18 and 29 years old in good health. Some clones in this sample may be carry-over from other donors' samples. The chain joins TRBV7-2 to TRBJ2-7, with D possibly called TRBD1 or TRBD2 (5 bases each). CDR3 bases: TGTGCCAGCAGCTCCACAGGAACTAGGCCCTACGAGCAGTACTTC. It is translated as CASSSTGTRPYEQYF.